Each of the 12 T cell receptor beta chains below was sequenced from the same sample in a study of blood T cell repertoires in COVID-19. Assay: immunoSEQ multiplex PCR; the TCRdb copy retains only in-frame clones and omits some. The sample records about 210,000 clones, more than 70% being singletons. Sequencing was carried out using PBMCs or T cells enriched from blood (not recorded which). These TCRs come from a woman aged 40 to 50 with acute COVID-19.

This chain uses TRBV19 with TRBJ2-1; 12 bases map to TRBD2. V lost 5 bases, J lost 9 bases, and 2 bases stayed unmatched. This CDR3 contains 13 residues. CDR1 and CDR2 (germline): LNHDA, SQIVND (reference sequence). The CDR3 sequence: CASSLTSGSEQFF. DNA of the CDR3: TGTGCCAGTAGTCTGACTAGCGGGAGTGAGCAGTTCTTC.

Note on this clone: Mismatch with germline at one junction end may stem from a read error. This sequence joins TRBV19 and TRBJ2-3, with D unresolved. The CDR3 length is 12 residues. Germline V lookup: CDR1 LNHDA, CDR2 SQIVND (reference sequence). The DNA for the CDR3 is TGTGCCAGTAGTGAATTCACAGCTACGCAGTATTTT. Amino acids: CASSEFTATQYF.

This clone was seen only once. The chain links TRBV4-3 to TRBJ1-6; no clear D. CDR3 size: 16 residues. Germline loops: CDR1 LGHNA, CDR2 YSLEER. The germline V and J ends were trimmed by 0 bases and 5 bases, with 11 bases remaining between them. Here the CDR3 DNA reads TGCGCCAGCAGCCAAGAAGTTTCACTGAATAATTCACCCCTCCACTTT. Translated, it gives CASSQEVSLNNSPLHF.

The chain recombines TRBV24-1 with TRBJ2-2, with TRBD1 matching 9 bases. With V trimmed by 11 bases and J by 6 bases, 15 bases remained unmatched. The germline gives CDR1 KGHDR, CDR2 SFDVKD. The CDR3 loop spans 16 amino acids. CDR3 sequence (DNA): TGTGCCAATCGCAGGACAGGGGCCTTCACGTCCGGGGAGCTGTTTTTT. It translates to CANRRTGAFTSGELFF.

The chain employs TRBV23-1 and TRBJ1-4; the D is unclear. TRBV23-1 is flagged as an ORF with uncertain function. V was clipped by 0 bases and J by 5 bases, with 10 bases between them. This CDR3 is built from 15 residues. CDR3 amino acids: CASSQSGDRNEKLFF. In nucleotides, the CDR3 is TGCGCCAGCAGTCAATCCGGGGATAGAAATGAAAAACTGTTTTTT.

A remark on this clone: The conserved phenylalanine or tryptophan normally closing the CDR3 is absent here, so this likely arose from a read error. The DNA is omitted, as the CDR3 cannot be located on it reliably, and the CDR3 follows TCRdb's listing. This chain uses TRBV9 with TRBJ1-4; TRBD1 was called by the table and not checked on the DNA. The CDR3 has 12 amino acids, counting both end residues. CDR1 SGDLS and CDR2 YYNGEE come from the germline V gene. The CDR3 loop is CASSVATGGDEN.

The chain combines TRBV7-2 with TRBJ1-3, with unresolved D. Germline assignment: CDR1 SGHTA and CDR2 FQGNSA. V lost 1 base, J lost 0 bases, and 7 bases lay in between. This CDR3 has 15 residues. The CDR3 DNA sequence: TGTGCCAGCAGCTTAGAGCCGGTCTCTGGAAACACCATATATTTT. Its protein product is CASSLEPVSGNTIYF.

V gene TRBV6-5 combines with J gene TRBJ1-4, with 8 nucleotides matching TRBD1. Germline assignment: CDR1 MNHEY and CDR2 SVGAGI. The length of the CDR3 is 13 residues. The J segment lost 7 bases and the V segment lost 10 bases, leaving 8 bases of the junction unmatched. This CDR3 is CATSTGGIEKLFF. The CDR3 region has the DNA TGTGCCACCTCAACAGGGGGTATTGAAAAACTGTTTTTT.

The chain couples TRBV5-5 to TRBJ2-7, with a possible D match to TRBD2 (6 bases). The CDR3 contains 15 residues. The V gene's germline CDR1 is SGHKS and CDR2 YYEKEE (reference sequence). V was cut by 0 bases and J by 5 bases, with 15 bases left in between. In DNA, the CDR3 is TGTGCCAGCAGCTTGGGACTAGGTAGATTCAACGAGCAGTACGTC. Its protein is CASSLGLGRFNEQYV.

This chain uses TRBV9 with TRBJ2-3, with TRBD2 matching over 8 bases. Trimming removed 0 bases from V and 2 bases from J; junction bases left unmatched: 5. The germline V gene has CDR1 SGDLS and CDR2 YYNGEE. The CDR3 runs to 16 residues. The CDR3 here is CASSVVGTRITDTQYF. The CDR3 DNA follows: TGTGCCAGCAGCGTAGTGGGGACTAGAATCACAGATACGCAGTATTTT. The entire variable domain, with the rest obtained from reference TRBV9 and TRBJ2-3, is as follows: DSGVTQTPKHLITATGQRVTLRCSPRSGDLSVYWYQQSLDQGLQFLIQYYNGEERAKGNILERFSAQQFPDLHSELNLSSLELGDSALYFCASSVVGTRITDTQYFGPGTRLTVL.

The chain couples TRBV19 to TRBJ1-6, with 8 bases that match TRBD1. The CDR3 length is 17 residues. Germline V gene sequence: CDR1 LNHDA, CDR2 SQIVND (reference sequence). V shed 3 bases, J shed 1 base, and the junction held 5 bases outside the gene matches. CDR3 region: CASSIVQGVSYNSPLHF. DNA for the CDR3: TGTGCCAGTAGTATCGTACAGGGGGTTTCCTATAATTCACCCCTCCACTTT. The whole variable domain, remainder taken from reference TRBV19 and TRBJ1-6, is DGGITQSPKYLFRKEGQNVTLSCEQNLNHDAMYWYRQDPGQGLRLIYYSQIVNDFQKGDIAEGYSVSREKKESFPLTVTSAQKNPTAFYLCASSIVQGVSYNSPLHFGNGTRLTVT.

The gene calls are TRBV2 and TRBJ2-3, with D perhaps TRBD2 (6 bases). The germline gives CDR1 SNHLY, CDR2 FYNNEI. The CDR3 extends over 16 amino acids. V was cut by 2 bases and J by 6 bases, with 18 bases left in between. The CDR3 reads CASSEIGASRGDTQYF. The DNA for the CDR3 is TGTGCCAGCAGTGAAATTGGGGCCTCCCGGGGGGATACGCAGTATTTT.